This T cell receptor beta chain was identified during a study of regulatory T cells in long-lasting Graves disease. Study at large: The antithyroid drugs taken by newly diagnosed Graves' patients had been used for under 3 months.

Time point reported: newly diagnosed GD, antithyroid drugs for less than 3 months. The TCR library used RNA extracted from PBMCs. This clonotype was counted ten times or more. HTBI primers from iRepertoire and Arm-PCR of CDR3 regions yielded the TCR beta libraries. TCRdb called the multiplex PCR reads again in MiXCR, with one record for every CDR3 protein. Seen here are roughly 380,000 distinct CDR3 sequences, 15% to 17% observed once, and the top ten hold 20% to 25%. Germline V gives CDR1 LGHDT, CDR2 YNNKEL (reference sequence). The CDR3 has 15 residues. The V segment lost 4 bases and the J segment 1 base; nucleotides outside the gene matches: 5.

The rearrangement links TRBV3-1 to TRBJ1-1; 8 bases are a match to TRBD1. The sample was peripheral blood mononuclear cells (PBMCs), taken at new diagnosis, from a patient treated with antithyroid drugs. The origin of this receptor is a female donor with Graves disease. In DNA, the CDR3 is TGTGCCAGCAGCCTCACCGACAGGGGGAACACTGAAGCTTTCTTT. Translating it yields CASSLTDRGNTEAFF.